This T cell receptor beta chain was sequenced during a study of CD8+ T cells in alopecia areata. About the study: Treated individuals took tofacitinib by mouth, 5 to 10 mg twice daily.

It was from alopecia areata patients that lesional scalp punch biopsies and peripheral blood were collected. The CDR3 contains 16 residues. Germline-derived CDR1 and CDR2 are LGHNA and YSLEER. V was cut by 0 bases and J by 6 bases, with 12 bases left in between. RNA extraction was followed by reverse transcription into cDNA, which acted as the sequencing template. Assay used: immunoSEQ multiplex PCR; TCRdb lists only in-frame clones, some missing. The sample yields roughly 20,000 clones, approximately 70% seen once. This TCR derives from a human donor with alopecia areata. The chain recombines TRBV4-3 with TRBJ1-6, with D unclear. The sample was skin, taken at week 0. In nucleotides, the CDR3 is TGCGCCAGCAGCCAAGATTTGCCAGGTTCTAATTCACCCCTCCACTTT. Translation gives CASSQDLPGSNSPLHF.